This T cell receptor (beta chain) was sequenced for a study of blood T cell repertoires in COVID-19. Across the study: Samples representing acute and convalescent COVID-19 were sourced from the United States, Italy and Spain. PBMCs, B-cell-depleted T cells, or T cells were the source of the cDNA or gDNA that made up the material.

The repertoire was sequenced with immunoSEQ multiplex PCR; TCRdb's copy has only in-frame clones and lacks some. The repertoire holds 250,000 to 300,000 clones, with roughly 91% as singletons. Participants came from about 24 US areas, aged about 18 to 89 years. The CDR3 runs to 14 residues. Losses at the gene ends were 4 bases for V and 5 bases for J; bases not matched to a gene: 4. Germline-derived CDR1 and CDR2 are LGHDT and YNNKEL (reference sequence). The chain combines TRBV3-1 (or the pseudogene TRBV3-2) with TRBJ2-5; 10 positions match TRBD2. The origin of this receptor is an older woman who had recovered from COVID-19. Sequencing was done on a sample of PBMCs or T cells enriched from blood (not recorded which). The CDR3 protein is CASSRGTSVETQYF. CDR3 nucleotides: TGTGCCAGCAGCCGCGGGACTAGCGTTGAGACCCAGTACTTC.